Each of the 10 T cell receptor beta chains below was sequenced from the same sample in a study of cytomegalovirus exposure and HLA in healthy donors. With 60 Vbeta and 13 Jbeta primers, the PCR was carried out. Produced via immunoSEQ multiplex PCR; TCRdb's table is partial and in-frame only. The listing records some 72,000 clones. Sequenced: PBMCs. These TCRs come from a man aged 35 to 55 in good health and CMV-seronegative.

CDR3 in amino acids: CASMNDRVGQPQHF. CDR3 coding DNA: TGTGCCAGCATGAATGACAGGGTGGGTCAGCCCCAGCATTTT. The V gene is TRBV6-1, the J gene TRBJ1-5; 7 nucleotides match TRBD1. The length of the CDR3 is 14 residues. Germline-derived CDR1 and CDR2 are MNHNS and SASEGT. V lost 7 bases to trimming and J lost 6 bases; unmatched junction nucleotides: 9.

J is TRBJ1-5 and V is TRBV2; TRBD1 is a possible D gene (5 bases). Trimming left V 3 bases short and J 5 bases short, with 8 bases between. The CDR3 has 13 residues. Germline values: CDR1 SNHLY, CDR2 FYNNEI. In DNA, the CDR3 is TGTGCCAGCAGTGACTCGGGGGATCAGCCCCAGCATTTT. Translated: CASSDSGDQPQHF.

CDR3 region: CASSQETGTNTGELFF. The CDR3 nucleotides are TGCGCCAGCAGCCAAGAGACAGGGACGAACACCGGGGAGCTGTTTTTT. The chain uses TRBV4-3 and TRBJ2-2; 7 bases map to TRBD1. J was trimmed by 0 bases and V by 0 bases; bases with no gene match: 1. CDR1 and CDR2 (germline): LGHNA, YSLEER. The CDR3 runs 16 residues.

Here the CDR3 DNA reads TGTGCCAGCAGTGAAAGCGGGGGCTTTGCCGGGGAGCTGTTTTTT. Encoded protein: CASSESGGFAGELFF. This chain links TRBV2 with TRBJ2-2, with TRBD2 matching 8 bases. The CDR3 is 15 residues long. The V and J ends lost 2 bases and 6 bases, in that order; junction bases with no gene match: 5. Germline V gives CDR1 SNHLY, CDR2 FYNNEI.

This chain uses TRBV6-5 with TRBJ1-3; D is undetermined. Germline assignment: CDR1 MNHEY and CDR2 SVGAGI. V shed 5 bases and J shed 2 bases, with 4 bases lying between them. The CDR3 totals 12 residues. CDR3 protein: CASSSPGNTIYF. The CDR3 DNA is TGTGCCAGCAGTAGCCCTGGAAACACCATATATTTT.

The chain uses TRBV5-5 and TRBJ1-2; tentative D call: TRBD1 (6 bases). The CDR3 totals 14 residues. The V end lost 0 bases, the J end lost 2 bases, and 8 bases lay between the germline ends. Germline CDR1 SGHKS, CDR2 YYEKEE (reference sequence). The CDR3 sequence is CASSLGQGNYGYTF. The CDR3 DNA sequence: TGTGCCAGCAGCTTGGGCCAGGGGAACTATGGCTACACCTTC.

The chain combines TRBV11-2 with TRBJ2-5; the match to TRBD2 covers 7 bases. Gene TRBJ2-7 matches the end of the DNA better, so the J call may be wrong. Germline-derived CDR1 and CDR2 are SGHAT and FQNNGV. This CDR3 has 15 residues. The CDR3 DNA sequence: TGTGCCAGCAGCTTACAAGGACTAGGGCAGTACGAGCAGTACTTC. It yields the protein CASSLQGLGQYEQYF.

The V call is TRBV30, the J call TRBJ2-2; 8 positions agree with TRBD1. The V segment lost 4 bases and the J segment 5 bases; nucleotides outside the gene matches: 3. Germline CDR1 is GTSNPN and CDR2 is SVGIG (reference sequence). This CDR3 contains 13 residues. The CDR3: CAWTGGWTGELFF. The CDR3 region has the DNA TGTGCCTGGACAGGGGGCTGGACCGGGGAGCTGTTTTTT.

The J gene is TRBJ1-5, the V gene TRBV5-6; TRBD1 agrees at 10 bases. The trim removed 1 base at V and 1 base at J, leaving 5 bases unmatched. Germline assignment: CDR1 SGHDT and CDR2 YYEEEE. The CDR3 totals 17 residues. CDR3 loop: CASSLQGQGLSNQPQHF. CDR3 nucleotides: TGTGCCAGCAGCTTGCAGGGACAGGGGCTCAGCAATCAGCCCCAGCATTTT.

This chain joins TRBV4-1 and TRBJ2-5, with unresolved D. V lost 0 bases to trimming and J lost 5 bases, with 10 bases between them. The germline gives CDR1 MGHRA, CDR2 YSYEKL. The CDR3 loop spans 14 amino acids. The CDR3 protein is CASSQENSGETQYF. In nucleotides, the CDR3 is TGCGCCAGCAGCCAAGAGAACAGTGGGGAGACCCAGTACTTC.